This TCR beta chain was obtained from a study of metastatic and nonmetastatic thyroid tumors. No patient had received any treatment before thyroid surgery. General study points: In both blood and tumor samples, TCR beta diversity was reported significantly higher for malignant than benign nodules.

Remarks on this clone: Antigen specificity is unknown. This may come from a read error, since a much larger clone is one base off.

The CDR3 is 15 residues long. Germline-derived CDR1 and CDR2 are SGHRS and YFSETQ. As processed by the authors: The study built a papillary thyroid cancer distant-metastasis classifier from CDR3 differences across clinicopathological groups. MiXCR was used by TCRdb to re-call the PCR reads. These V and J calls are TCRdb output, not the study's own analysis. The sample includes 35,000 to 45,000 clones, over 10% of them seen just once. This receptor was taken from a male donor with papillary thyroid cancer or a benign thyroid nodule (not recorded which). Some clones in this sample may be carry-over from other donors' samples. Sequenced material: blood. The genes are TRBV5-1 and TRBJ2-5; 7 nucleotides align to TRBD2. The CDR3 DNA follows: TGCTCCAGCAGCCCTACGGGGGGTCAGGGAGAGACCCAGTACTTC. Protein sequence: CSSSPTGGQGETQYF.